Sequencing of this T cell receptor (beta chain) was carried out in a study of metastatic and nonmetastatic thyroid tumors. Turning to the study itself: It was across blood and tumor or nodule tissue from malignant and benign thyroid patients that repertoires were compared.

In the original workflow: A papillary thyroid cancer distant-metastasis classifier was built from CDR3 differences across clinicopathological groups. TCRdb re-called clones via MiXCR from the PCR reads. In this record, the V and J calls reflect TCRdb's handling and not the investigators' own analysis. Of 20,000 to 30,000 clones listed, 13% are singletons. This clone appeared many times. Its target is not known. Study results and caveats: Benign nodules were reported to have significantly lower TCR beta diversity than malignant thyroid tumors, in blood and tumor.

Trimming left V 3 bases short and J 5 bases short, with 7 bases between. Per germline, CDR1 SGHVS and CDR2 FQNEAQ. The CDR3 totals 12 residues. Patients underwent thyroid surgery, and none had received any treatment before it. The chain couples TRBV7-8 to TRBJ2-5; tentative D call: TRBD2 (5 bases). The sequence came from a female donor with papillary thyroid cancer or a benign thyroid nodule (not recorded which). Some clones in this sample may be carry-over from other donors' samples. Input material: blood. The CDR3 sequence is CASSFIAETQYF. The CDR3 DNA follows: TGTGCCAGCAGCTTTATAGCGGAGACCCAGTACTTC. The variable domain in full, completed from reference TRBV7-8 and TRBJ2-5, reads GAGVSQSPRYKVAKRGQDVALRCDPISGHVSLFWYQQALGQGPEFLTYFQNEAQLDKSGLPSDRFFAERPEGSVSTLKIQRTQQEDSAVYLCASSFIAETQYFGPGTRLLVL.